This entry features one T cell receptor beta chain sequence. The source of the sample is a study of shared clonotypes between healthy human individuals. The V gene's germline CDR1 is SEHNR and CDR2 FQNEAQ (reference sequence). CDR3 size: 15 residues. Trimming cost V 5 bases and J 5 bases, with 18 bases left between them. The data were produced by immunoSEQ multiplex PCR, yet TCRdb's version contains in-frame clones alone and is incomplete. The sample contains some 2.1 million clones, 85% to 95% of which appear only once. The sequencing sample was made of naive CD4+ T cells sorted from blood. The subset: CD45RA+ positively selected. The genes are TRBV7-9 and TRBJ2-5, with D uncertain. This TCR derives from a man in his late teens or twenties in good health. The CDR3 sequence: CASSPTTPGVETQYF. DNA of the CDR3: TGTGCCAGCAGCCCAACGACACCGGGTGTTGAGACCCAGTACTTC.